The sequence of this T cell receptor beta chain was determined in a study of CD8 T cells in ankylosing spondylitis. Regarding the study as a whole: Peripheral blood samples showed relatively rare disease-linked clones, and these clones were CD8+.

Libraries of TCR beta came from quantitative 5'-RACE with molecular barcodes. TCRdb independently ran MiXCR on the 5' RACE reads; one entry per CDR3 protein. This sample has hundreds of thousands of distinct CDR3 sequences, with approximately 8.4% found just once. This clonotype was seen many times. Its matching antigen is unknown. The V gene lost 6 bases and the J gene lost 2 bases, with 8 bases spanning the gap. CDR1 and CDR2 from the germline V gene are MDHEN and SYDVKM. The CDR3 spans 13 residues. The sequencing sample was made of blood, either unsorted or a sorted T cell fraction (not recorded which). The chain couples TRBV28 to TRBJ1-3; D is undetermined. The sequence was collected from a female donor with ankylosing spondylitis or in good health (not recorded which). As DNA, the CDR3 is TGTGCCAGCAGGCCCTCGGCTGGAAACACCATATATTTT. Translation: CASRPSAGNTIYF.